This T cell receptor beta chain was retrieved from a study of neoadjuvant anti-PD-1 for oral cavity cancer. V was cut by 3 bases and J by 3 bases, with 11 bases left in between. CDR3 length: 14 amino acids. The germline gives CDR1 SNHLY, CDR2 FYNNEI. This clone was detected only a few times. The protocol was immunoSEQ multiplex PCR, while the TCRdb copy is restricted to in-frame clones and leaves out a portion. The data show approximately 21,000 clones, roughly 45% seen once. Time point of the sample: after neoadjuvant nivolumab, at surgical resection. The TCR sequence derives from a person aged 35-79 years with oral cavity squamous cell carcinoma. This material consisted of tumor tissue, taken after nivolumab (anti-PD-1) treatment. The chain links TRBV2 to TRBJ1-1, with D maybe TRBD1 (6 bases). The chain's CDR3 is CASSEQGRDTEAFF. CDR3 DNA: TGTGCCAGCAGTGAGCAGGGGCGCGACACTGAAGCTTTCTTT.